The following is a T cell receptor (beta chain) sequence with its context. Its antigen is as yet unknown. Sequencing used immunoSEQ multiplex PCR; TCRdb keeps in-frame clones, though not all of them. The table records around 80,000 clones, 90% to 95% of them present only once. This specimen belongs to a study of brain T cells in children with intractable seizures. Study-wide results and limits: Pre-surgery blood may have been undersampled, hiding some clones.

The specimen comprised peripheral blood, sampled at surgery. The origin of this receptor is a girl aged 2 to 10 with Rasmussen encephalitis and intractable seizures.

CDR3 in DNA: TGTGCCAGTAGTATTTCTTTCTCATACGAGCAGTACTTC. Translated: CASSISFSYEQYF. The V and J genes are TRBV19 and TRBJ2-7, with D unresolved. CDR3 length: 13 amino acids. Trimming removed 3 bases at V and 4 bases at J, with 10 bases between. CDR1 LNHDA and CDR2 SQIVND come from the germline V gene (reference sequence).